The entry below gives a single T cell receptor beta chain sequence along with its context. Germline V gene sequence: CDR1 SGHRS, CDR2 YFSETQ. This CDR3 comprises 18 residues. V gave up 6 bases and J gave up 0 bases; unmatched junction bases: 8. The data stem from a study of blood T cell repertoires in COVID-19. Profiled with immunoSEQ multiplex PCR; TCRdb holds only in-frame clones, not every one. This table holds some 250,000 clones, 65% to 90% found once. Residents of 20 to 25 US areas, aged roughly 18 to 89 years, made up the participants. Cohorts were assigned according to the clinical history that participants reported. All recovered Cohort 3 donors got two negative PCRs, got clearance, or saw symptom resolution.

V gene TRBV5-1 combines with J gene TRBJ2-6; 11 bases are shared with TRBD2. This sequence originates from a man younger than 35 who had recovered from COVID-19. The sample consisted of PBMCs or T cells enriched from blood (not recorded which). The CDR3 nucleotides read TGCGCCAGCATGGCTAGACTAGCGGGAAACTCTGGGGCCAACGTCCTGACTTTC. Translation gives CASMARLAGNSGANVLTF.